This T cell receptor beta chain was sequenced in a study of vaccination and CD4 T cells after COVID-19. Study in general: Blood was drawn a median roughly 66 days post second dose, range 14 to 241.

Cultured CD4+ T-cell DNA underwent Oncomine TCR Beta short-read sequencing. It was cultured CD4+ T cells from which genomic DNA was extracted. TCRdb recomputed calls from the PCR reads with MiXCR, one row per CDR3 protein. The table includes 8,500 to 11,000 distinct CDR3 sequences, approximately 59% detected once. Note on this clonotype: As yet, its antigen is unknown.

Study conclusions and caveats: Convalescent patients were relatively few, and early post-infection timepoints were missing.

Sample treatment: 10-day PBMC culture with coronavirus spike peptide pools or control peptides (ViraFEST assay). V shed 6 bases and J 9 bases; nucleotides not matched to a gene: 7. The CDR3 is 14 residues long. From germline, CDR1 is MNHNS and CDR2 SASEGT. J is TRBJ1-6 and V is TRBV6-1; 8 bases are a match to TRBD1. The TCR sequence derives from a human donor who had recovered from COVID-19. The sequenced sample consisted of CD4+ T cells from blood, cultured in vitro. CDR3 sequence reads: CASRSLQGGSPLHF. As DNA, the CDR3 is TGTGCCAGCAGATCCTTACAGGGGGGTTCACCCCTCCACTTT.